These 5 T cell receptor beta chains came from one sample sequenced in a study of OX40 agonist ivuxolimab in advanced cancers. Repertoires were generated with immunoSEQ multiplex PCR, while TCRdb's copy carries only in-frame clones and drops some. The profile shows approximately 70,000 clones, roughly 92% of them singletons. Here the sequenced sample was CD4+ or CD8+ T cells sorted from blood, taken in a trial of the OX40 agonist ivuxolimab. The receptors originated from an adult with an advanced solid tumor such as melanoma, head and neck, liver or kidney cancer.

The chain recombines TRBV5-1 with TRBJ1-1; D call uncertain. Germline loops: CDR1 SGHRS, CDR2 YFSETQ. The CDR3 extends over 13 amino acids. The V and J ends lost 4 bases and 1 base respectively, with 8 bases between them. DNA for the CDR3: TGCGCCAGCAGCCAGACGGGGAACACTGAAGCTTTCTTT. Amino acids: CASSQTGNTEAFF.

This chain connects TRBV4-1 to TRBJ2-1, with D possibly matching TRBD2 (6 bases). V was shortened by 0 bases and J by 7 bases, with 22 bases between the two germline ends. The germline CDR1 and CDR2 sequences are MGHRA and YSYEKL. The CDR3 is 18 residues long. CDR3: CASSQDIIGMAGLNEQFF. CDR3 DNA sequence: TGCGCCAGCAGCCAAGATATCATTGGGATGGCGGGATTGAATGAGCAGTTCTTC.

This chain uses TRBV6-5 with TRBJ2-7; 7 positions agree with TRBD1. V lost 5 bases, J lost 1 base, and 8 bases stayed unmatched. Germline CDR1 MNHEY, CDR2 SVGAGI. The CDR3 is 15 amino acids. This CDR3 is CASSKHRQGSYEQYF. DNA for the CDR3: TGTGCCAGCAGTAAACACCGACAGGGTTCCTACGAGCAGTACTTC.

This chain connects TRBV28 to TRBJ2-5; D remains ambiguous. CDR1 is MDHEN, CDR2 SYDVKM, per germline. V lost 2 bases and J 5 bases, leaving 6 bases between the germline ends. This CDR3 contains 12 residues. As DNA, the CDR3 is TGTGCCAGCAGTTTAGTAGGTGAGACCCAGTACTTC. Its protein product is CASSLVGETQYF.

The V call is TRBV28, the J call TRBJ2-7; 7 positions agree with TRBD1. Germline trimming cut 7 bases from V and 6 bases from J; bases unmatched to any gene: 12. CDR1 MDHEN and CDR2 SYDVKM come from the germline V gene. CDR3 size: 14 residues. CDR3 bases: TGTGCCAGCATCTCCGGACAGGCCTTTGGCGAGCAGTACTTC. This codes for CASISGQAFGEQYF.